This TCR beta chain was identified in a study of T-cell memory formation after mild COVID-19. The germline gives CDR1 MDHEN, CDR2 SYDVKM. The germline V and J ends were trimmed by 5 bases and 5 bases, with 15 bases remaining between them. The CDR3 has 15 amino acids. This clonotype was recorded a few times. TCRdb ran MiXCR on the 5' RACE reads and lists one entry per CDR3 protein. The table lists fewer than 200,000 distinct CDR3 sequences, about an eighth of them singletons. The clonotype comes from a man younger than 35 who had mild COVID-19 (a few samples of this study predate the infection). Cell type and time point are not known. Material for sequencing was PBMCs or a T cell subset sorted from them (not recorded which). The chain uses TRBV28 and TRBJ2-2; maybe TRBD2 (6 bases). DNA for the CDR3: TGTGCCAGCAGTCCTCCTTGGGCGGGAACCGGGGAGCTGTTTTTT. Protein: CASSPPWAGTGELFF. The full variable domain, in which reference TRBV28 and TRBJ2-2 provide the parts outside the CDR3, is DVKVTQSSRYLVKRTGEKVFLECVQDMDHENMFWYRQDPGLGLRLIYFSYDVKMKEKGDIPEGYSVSREKKERFSLILESASTNQTSMYLCASSPPWAGTGELFFGEGSRLTVL.